The next 8 T cell receptor beta chains were all read from a single sample in a study of immune evolution from preneoplasia to lung adenocarcinoma. TCRdb's table, derived via immunoSEQ multiplex PCR, lists solely in-frame clones and lacks some. Of tens of thousands of clones in the sample, less than 85% were seen once. The material sequenced was FFPE invasive lung adenocarcinoma tissue. The receptors were gathered from a person aged 55 to 75 with lung adenocarcinoma.

Notes on this clone: A junction boundary mismatches the germline segment, possibly from a read error. This chain links TRBV11-3 with TRBJ2-5; 11 bases align to TRBD1. In germline, CDR1 is SGHNT, CDR2 YENEEA. The CDR3 is made up of 13 amino acids. The CDR3: CASSLGSTGQGDF. The DNA of the CDR3 is TGTGCCAGCAGCTTAGGATCCACGGGACAGGGGGACTTC.

The chain employs TRBV6-1 and TRBJ2-7; D is possibly TRBD2 (5 bases). Germline lookup yields CDR1 MNHNS and CDR2 SASEGT. The CDR3 is made up of 14 amino acids. Trimming removed 0 bases from V and 3 bases from J, with 9 bases in between. CDR3 in DNA: TGTGCCAGCAGTGAAGCGGAGCGGAACTACGAGCAGTACTTC. This translates into CASSEAERNYEQYF.

This clone is classed as medium-sized. The chain carries TRBV5-1 and TRBJ2-7; 12 bases are shared with TRBD2. V trimming: 6 bases; J trimming: 3 bases; junction bases outside the gene matches: 7. CDR3 size: 15 residues. Germline V CDR1 and CDR2: SGHRS, YFSETQ. The CDR3 sequence: CASNPGLAGNYEQYF. The CDR3 bases are TGCGCCAGCAACCCCGGACTAGCGGGAAACTACGAGCAGTACTTC.

This clone was recorded once. V and J are TRBV28 and TRBJ2-1, with 7 bases that match TRBD2. The CDR3 is made up of 15 amino acids. The germline CDR1 and CDR2 sequences are MDHEN and SYDVKM. V lost 2 bases, J lost 2 bases, and 3 bases stayed unmatched. The DNA of the CDR3 is TGTGCCAGCAGTTTAGGCGGGAGCCCCTACAATGAGCAGTTCTTC. Protein: CASSLGGSPYNEQFF.

This clone was detected a few times. This chain uses TRBV19 with TRBJ1-1, with 8 bases that match TRBD1. V gave up 2 bases and J gave up 10 bases; unmatched junction bases: 9. Germline CDR1 reads LNHDA; CDR2 reads SQIVND (reference sequence). CDR3 length: 14 residues. Here the CDR3 DNA reads TGTGCCAGTAGTATACCCGGCAGGGGGCCTGCAGCTTTCTTT. Translating it yields CASSIPGRGPAAFF.

The rearrangement links TRBV7-2 to TRBJ1-2; 7 bases align to TRBD1. The junction had 11 bases not matched to a gene; V was cut back by 8 bases and J by 8 bases. The CDR3 sequence is 13 residues long. The germline gives CDR1 SGHTA, CDR2 FQGNSA. CDR3 sequence: CASGLQGVWGYTF. The CDR3 region has the DNA TGTGCCAGCGGTCTCCAGGGGGTTTGGGGCTACACCTTC.

The chain carries TRBV29-1 and TRBJ2-5; D is perhaps TRBD1 or TRBD2 (5 bases each). CDR3 length equals 14 residues. Germline CDR1 and CDR2: SQVTM and ANQGSEA. Trimming left V 5 bases short and J 2 bases short, with 15 bases between. The CDR3 DNA reads TGCAGCGTTCCTCTGACGGGGCCGCAAGAGACCCAGTACTTC. Protein product: CSVPLTGPQETQYF.

Concerning this clone: The sample has other DNA sequences that encode this CDR3 too. The CDR3 DNA is TGCAGCGTTGAAAGCCTCGGGACAGGGGGTGGCTACACCTTC. Translating gives CSVESLGTGGGYTF. This sequence joins TRBV29-1 and TRBJ1-2; TRBD1 matches 11 bases. With V trimmed by 2 bases and J by 7 bases, 6 bases remained unmatched. The germline CDR1 and CDR2 sequences are SQVTM and ANQGSEA. The CDR3 length is 14 residues. Variable domain in full (rest from reference TRBV29-1 and TRBJ1-2): SAVISQKPSRDICQRGTSLTIQCQVDSQVTMMFWYRQQPGQSLTLIATANQGSEATYESGFVIDKFPISRPNLTFSTLTVSNMSPEDSSIYLCSVESLGTGGGYTFGSGTRLTVV.